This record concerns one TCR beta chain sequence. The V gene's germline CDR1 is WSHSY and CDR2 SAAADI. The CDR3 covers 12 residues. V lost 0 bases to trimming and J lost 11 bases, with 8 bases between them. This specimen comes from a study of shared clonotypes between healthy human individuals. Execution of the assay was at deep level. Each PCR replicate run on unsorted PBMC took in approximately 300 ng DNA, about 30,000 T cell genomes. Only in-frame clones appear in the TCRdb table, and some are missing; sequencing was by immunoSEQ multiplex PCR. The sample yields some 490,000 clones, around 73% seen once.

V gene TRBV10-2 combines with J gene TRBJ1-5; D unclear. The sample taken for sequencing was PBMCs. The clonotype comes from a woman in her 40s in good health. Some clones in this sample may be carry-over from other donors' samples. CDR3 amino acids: CASSESMAAQHF. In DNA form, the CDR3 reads TGCGCCAGCAGTGAGTCGATGGCTGCCCAGCATTTT.